This T cell receptor beta chain came from a study of shared clonotypes between healthy human individuals (dated by TCRdb to about 2020). Turning to the overall study: A couple of women and a few men aged 18 to 49 years were included in the cohort. To increase sequencing depth and limit assay-specific biases, TCR repertoire library preparation and sequencing were carried out by different laboratories using diverse techniques. The study deeply sequenced blood TCR repertoires of 5 or 6 healthy adults to estimate repertoire size and the extent of clonotype sharing between individuals. Each donor's leukapheresis produced roughly between roughly 0.85 and 9.5 billion PBMCs.

CDR1 is given as SQVTM and CDR2 as ANQGSEA, both from the germline V gene. From the cysteine through the phenylalanine, the CDR3 covers 15 amino acids. Of the read, only the CDR3 DNA is kept; its 45 bases are in frame from base 1. A distance of 22 bases separates the germline ends of V and J, which lose 8 bases and 4 bases respectively. Donors were healthy HIV-negative adults with no recently reported acute infections or vaccinations. Every donor was a Caucasian adult residing in Nashville, Tennessee, USA. For unsorted samples, about 87 million PBMCs were counted, and genomic DNA was extracted using the QIAamp DNA Blood Mini kit. Blood was obtained by leukapheresis, after which PBMCs were separated by Ficoll-Histopaque density gradient centrifugation and cryopreserved in liquid nitrogen vapor phase. Using the deep immunoSEQ assay, TCR CDR3 regions were amplified from genomic DNA by multiplex PCR. Extracted genomic DNA from each cell subset was distributed evenly across all wells of several immunoSEQ 96-well plates, and each plate was treated as a replicate. For unsorted PBMC, 300 ng of genomic DNA, equivalent to around 30,000 T cell genomes, went into each replicate PCR. Ten immunoSEQ deep assay plates were used to sequence unsorted PBMC genomic DNA. Purified libraries were quantified with a Qubit 3.0 fluorometer, sized on a Bioanalyzer 2100, and re-quantified with the KAPA Library Quantification kit. Every immunoSEQ 96-well plate was sequenced on a dedicated single-read 150-cycle Illumina NextSeq 550 flow cell. The authors' pipeline ran thus. Because the immunoSEQ output included only junctional sequences and no quality scores, the filtering could not be the same as the filtering used for full-length reads. To assign V/J genes and CDR3, sequences were annotated using PyIR, a Python wrapper for IgBLAST v1.9, with IMGT germline references. Reads were removed for weak V/J assignments (E-value above 1e-6), missing CDR3, stop codons, out-of-frame junctions, or ambiguous translated residues. V3J clonotypes were defined as sequences sharing the same inferred V gene, J gene, and CDR3 amino acid sequence. To compute the percentage overlap between repertoires, the number of shared unique clonotypes was divided by the size of the smaller repertoire. Three approaches were used to assess repertoire richness: RTK rarefaction, the Chao1 estimator, and Recon v2.1 estimates of unobserved clonotypes. The table was pulled from immuneACCESS by TCRdb, which kept in-frame rearrangements only. Such tables lose some clones; where checked, under half of the loss comes from unresolved V genes, and the rest has no known cause. V, J and clone size reflect that table, while D and trimming were determined from the DNA. The sample table contains hundreds of thousands of clones; only one count was recorded for more than 70% of them. Around 13% of the sample goes to the ten largest clones.

The study at large found these results: The genetic and exposure-history diversity represented was limited by the small number of donors. Based on pairwise subsampling, the degree of clonotype sharing among donors was expected to be affected by sequencing depth. Sampling was restricted to blood, and TCR repertoires in tissue are likely to differ from TCR repertoires in blood.

Comment on this clone: Its specific antigen is unknown. A far bigger clonotype differs at one base, so this is likely a read error.

This clonotype originated in a woman in her 40s in good health. Some clones in this sample may be carry-over from other donors' samples. The sequenced sample was PBMCs. The chain employs TRBV29-1 and TRBJ2-3; the D gene cannot be named for sure. The CDR3 region: CSTPEAVTMADTQYF. The DNA is TGCAGCACGCCAGAGGCGGTGACGATGGCAGATACGCAGTATTTT.